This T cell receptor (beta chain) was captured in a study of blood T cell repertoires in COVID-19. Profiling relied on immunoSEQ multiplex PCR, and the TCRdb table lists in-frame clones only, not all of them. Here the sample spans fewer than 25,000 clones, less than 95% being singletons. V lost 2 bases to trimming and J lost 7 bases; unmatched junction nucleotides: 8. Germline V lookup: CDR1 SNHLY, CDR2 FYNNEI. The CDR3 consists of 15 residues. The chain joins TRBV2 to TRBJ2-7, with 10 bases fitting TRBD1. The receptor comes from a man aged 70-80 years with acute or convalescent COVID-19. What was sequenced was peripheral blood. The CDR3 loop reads CASSETRQGAGEQYF. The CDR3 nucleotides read TGTGCCAGCAGTGAAACCAGACAGGGGGCGGGGGAGCAGTACTTC.